This T cell receptor beta chain emerged from a study of cytomegalovirus exposure and HLA in healthy donors. Whole-study findings and limits: TCR clusters originating in the first cohort tended to co-occur in the roughly 110 validation repertoires, according to a later analysis.

Germline assignment: CDR1 SGHDN and CDR2 FVKESK. V lost 1 base and J lost 6, with 13 bases in between. The CDR3 is 15 amino acids. Some clones are missing from TCRdb's copy, which holds only in-frame ones; the method was immunoSEQ multiplex PCR. Among 190,000 or so clones listed, around 82% were seen once. To note about this clone: Its antigen is not identified.

The origin of this receptor is a woman aged 18-29 years in good health and CMV-seropositive. The chain is built from TRBV14 and TRBJ2-1; D is unresolved. The sequenced sample was PBMCs. The CDR3 DNA is TGTGCCAGCAGCCAAGCTGGGCGATCAACCAATGAGCAGTTCTTC. Amino acid sequence: CASSQAGRSTNEQFF.